This T cell receptor beta chain emerged from a study of shared clonotypes between healthy human individuals. Generated by immunoSEQ multiplex PCR, the TCRdb table keeps only in-frame clones and is missing some. There are 1.4 million or so clones in the sample; roughly 98.5% occur only once, and approximately 0.4% lies in the top ten. The V segment lost 0 bases and the J segment 3 bases; nucleotides outside the gene matches: 3. CDR1 is SEHNR, CDR2 FQNEAQ, per germline (reference sequence). CDR3 length: 16 residues. This receptor was identified in a man aged 25 to 40 in good health. Sequencing input: naive CD4+ T cells sorted from blood. The sample's subset: CD45RA+ positively selected. This chain joins TRBV7-9 and TRBJ2-7; 12 bases line up with TRBD2. CDR3 DNA: TGTGCCAGCAGCTTAGCGAGGACTAGCGGGAACTACGAGCAGTACTTC. Amino acids: CASSLARTSGNYEQYF.